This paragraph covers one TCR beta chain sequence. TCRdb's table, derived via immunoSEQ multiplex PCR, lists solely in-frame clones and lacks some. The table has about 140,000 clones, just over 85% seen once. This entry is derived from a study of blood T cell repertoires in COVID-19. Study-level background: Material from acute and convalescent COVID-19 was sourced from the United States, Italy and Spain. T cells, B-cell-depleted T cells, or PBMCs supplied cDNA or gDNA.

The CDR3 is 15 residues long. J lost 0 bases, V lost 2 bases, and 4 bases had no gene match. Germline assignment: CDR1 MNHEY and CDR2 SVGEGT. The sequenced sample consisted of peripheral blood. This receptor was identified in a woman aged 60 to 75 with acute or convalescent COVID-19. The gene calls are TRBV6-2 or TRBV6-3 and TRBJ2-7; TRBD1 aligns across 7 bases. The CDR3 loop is CASSYAQGFSYEQYF. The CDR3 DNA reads TGTGCCAGCAGTTACGCACAGGGGTTCTCCTACGAGCAGTACTTC.